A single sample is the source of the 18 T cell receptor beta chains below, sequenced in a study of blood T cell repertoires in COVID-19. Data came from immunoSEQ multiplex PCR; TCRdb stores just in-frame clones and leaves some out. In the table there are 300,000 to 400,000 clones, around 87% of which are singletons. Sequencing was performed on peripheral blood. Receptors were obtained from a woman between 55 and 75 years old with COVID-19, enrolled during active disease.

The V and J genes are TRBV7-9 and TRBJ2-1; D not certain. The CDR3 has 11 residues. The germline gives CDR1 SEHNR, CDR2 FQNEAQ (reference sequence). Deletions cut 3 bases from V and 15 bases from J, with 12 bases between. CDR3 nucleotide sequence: TGTGCCAGCAGCTTGGGCCAAGTGGGGTTCTTC. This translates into CASSLGQVGFF.

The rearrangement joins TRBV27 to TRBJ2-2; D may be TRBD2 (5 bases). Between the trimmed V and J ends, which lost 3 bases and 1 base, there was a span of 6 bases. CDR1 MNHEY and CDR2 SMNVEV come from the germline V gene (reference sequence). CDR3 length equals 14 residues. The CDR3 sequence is CASSFRGNTGELFF. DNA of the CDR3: TGTGCCAGCAGTTTTCGGGGGAACACCGGGGAGCTGTTTTTT.

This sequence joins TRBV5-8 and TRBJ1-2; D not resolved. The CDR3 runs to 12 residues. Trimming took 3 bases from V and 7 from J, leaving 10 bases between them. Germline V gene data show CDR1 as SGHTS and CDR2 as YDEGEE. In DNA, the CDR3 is TGTGCCAGCAGCTCCCGATTTAGTGGCTACACCTTC. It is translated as CASSSRFSGYTF.

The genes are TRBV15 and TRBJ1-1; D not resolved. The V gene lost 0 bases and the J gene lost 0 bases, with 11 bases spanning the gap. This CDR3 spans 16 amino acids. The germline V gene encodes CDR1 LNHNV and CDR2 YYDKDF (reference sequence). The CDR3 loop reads CATSRDTRRLNTEAFF. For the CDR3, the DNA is TGTGCCACCAGCAGAGATACACGTCGTTTGAACACTGAAGCTTTCTTT.

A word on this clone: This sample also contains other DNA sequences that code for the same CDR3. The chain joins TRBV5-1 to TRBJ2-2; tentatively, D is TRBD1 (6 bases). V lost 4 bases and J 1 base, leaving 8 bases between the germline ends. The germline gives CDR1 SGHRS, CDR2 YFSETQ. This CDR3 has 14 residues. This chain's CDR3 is CASSPTGNTGELFF. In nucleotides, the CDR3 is TGCGCCAGCAGCCCGACAGGGAACACCGGGGAGCTGTTTTTT.

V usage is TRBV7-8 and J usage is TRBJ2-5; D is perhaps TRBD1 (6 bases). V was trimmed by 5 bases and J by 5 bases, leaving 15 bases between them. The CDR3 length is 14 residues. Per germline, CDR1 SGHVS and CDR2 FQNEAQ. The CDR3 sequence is CASSLIRGEETQYF. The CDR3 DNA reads TGTGCCAGCAGCCTCATCAGGGGTGAGGAGACCCAGTACTTC.

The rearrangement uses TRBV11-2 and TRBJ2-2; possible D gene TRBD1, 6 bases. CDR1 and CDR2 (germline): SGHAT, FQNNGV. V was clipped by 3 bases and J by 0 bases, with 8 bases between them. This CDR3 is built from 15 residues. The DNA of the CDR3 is TGTGCCAGCAGCTTCGGGACACCGAACACCGGGGAGCTGTTTTTT. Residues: CASSFGTPNTGELFF.

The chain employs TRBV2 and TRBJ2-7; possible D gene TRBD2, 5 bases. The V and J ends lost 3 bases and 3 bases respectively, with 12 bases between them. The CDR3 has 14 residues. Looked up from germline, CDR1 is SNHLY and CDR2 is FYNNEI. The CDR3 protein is CASSDRQTNYEQYF. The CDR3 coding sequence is TGTGCCAGCAGTGACAGGCAGACTAACTACGAGCAGTACTTC.

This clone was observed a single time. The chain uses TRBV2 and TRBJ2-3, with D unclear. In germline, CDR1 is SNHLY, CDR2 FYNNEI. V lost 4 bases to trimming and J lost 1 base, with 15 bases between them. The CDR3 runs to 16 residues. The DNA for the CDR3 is TGTGCCAGCAGTGCCCGTCAAGTCCCGGGCACAGATACGCAGTATTTT. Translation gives CASSARQVPGTDTQYF.

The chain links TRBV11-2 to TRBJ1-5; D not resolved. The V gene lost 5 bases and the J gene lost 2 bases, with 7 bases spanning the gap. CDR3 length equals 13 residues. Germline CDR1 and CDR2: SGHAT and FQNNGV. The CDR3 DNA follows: TGTGCCAGCAGCCCCCCGGGCAATCAGCCCCAGCATTTT. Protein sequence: CASSPPGNQPQHF.

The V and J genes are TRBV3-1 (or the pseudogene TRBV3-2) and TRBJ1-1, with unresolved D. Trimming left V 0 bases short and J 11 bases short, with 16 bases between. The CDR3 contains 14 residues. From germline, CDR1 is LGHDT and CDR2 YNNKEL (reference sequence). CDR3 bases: TGTGCCAGCAGCCAAGAATCGACGGTGCGGGCGGCTTTCTTT. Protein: CASSQESTVRAAFF.

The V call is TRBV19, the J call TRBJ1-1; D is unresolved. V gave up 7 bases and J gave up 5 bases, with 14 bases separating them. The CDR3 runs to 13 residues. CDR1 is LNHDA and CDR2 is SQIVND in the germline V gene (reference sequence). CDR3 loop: CASTRTGRTEAFF. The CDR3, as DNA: TGTGCCAGTACCAGGACGGGGAGGACTGAAGCTTTCTTT.

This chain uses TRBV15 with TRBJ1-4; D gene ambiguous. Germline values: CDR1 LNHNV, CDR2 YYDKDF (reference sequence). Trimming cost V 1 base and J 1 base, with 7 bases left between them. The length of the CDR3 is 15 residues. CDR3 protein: CATSRVEGTNEKLFF. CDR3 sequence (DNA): TGTGCCACCAGCAGAGTTGAGGGAACTAATGAAAAACTGTTTTTT.

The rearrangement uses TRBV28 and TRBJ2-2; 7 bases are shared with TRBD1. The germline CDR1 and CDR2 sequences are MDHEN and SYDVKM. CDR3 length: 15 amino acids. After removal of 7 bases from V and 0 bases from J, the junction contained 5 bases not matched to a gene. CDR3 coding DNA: TGTGCCAGCAATTCCGGGACAGCGAACACCGGGGAGCTGTTTTTT. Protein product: CASNSGTANTGELFF.

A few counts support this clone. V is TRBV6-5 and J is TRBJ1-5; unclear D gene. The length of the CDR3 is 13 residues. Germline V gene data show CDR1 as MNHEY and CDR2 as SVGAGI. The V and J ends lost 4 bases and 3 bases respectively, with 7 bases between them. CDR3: CASSFQVNQPQHF. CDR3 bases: TGTGCCAGCAGTTTCCAGGTCAATCAGCCCCAGCATTTT.

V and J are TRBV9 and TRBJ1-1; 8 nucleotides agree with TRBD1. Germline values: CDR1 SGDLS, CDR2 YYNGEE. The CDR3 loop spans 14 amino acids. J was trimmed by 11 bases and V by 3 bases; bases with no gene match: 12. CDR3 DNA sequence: TGTGCCAGCAGCGCGACAGGGGTTCTTTCTAGTGCTTTCTTT. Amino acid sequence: CASSATGVLSSAFF.

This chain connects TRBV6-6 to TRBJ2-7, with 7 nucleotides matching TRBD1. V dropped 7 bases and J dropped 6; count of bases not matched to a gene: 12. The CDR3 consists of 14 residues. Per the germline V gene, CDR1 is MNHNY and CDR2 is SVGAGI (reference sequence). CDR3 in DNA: TGTGCCAGCACCAAACAGGGGAAGTTGGGCGAGCAGTACTTC. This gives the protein CASTKQGKLGEQYF.

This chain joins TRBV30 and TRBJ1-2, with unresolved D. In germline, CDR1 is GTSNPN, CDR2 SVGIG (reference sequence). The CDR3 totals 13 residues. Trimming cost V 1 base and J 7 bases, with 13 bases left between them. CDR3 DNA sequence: TGTGCCTGGAGTGATTATTTCACTGGTGGCTACACCTTC. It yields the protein CAWSDYFTGGYTF. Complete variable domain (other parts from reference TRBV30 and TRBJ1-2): SQTIHQWPATLVQPVGSPLSLECTVEGTSNPNLYWYRQAAGRGLQLLFYSVGIGQISSEVPQNLSASRPQDRQFILSSKKLLLSDSGFYLCAWSDYFTGGYTFGSGTRLTVV.